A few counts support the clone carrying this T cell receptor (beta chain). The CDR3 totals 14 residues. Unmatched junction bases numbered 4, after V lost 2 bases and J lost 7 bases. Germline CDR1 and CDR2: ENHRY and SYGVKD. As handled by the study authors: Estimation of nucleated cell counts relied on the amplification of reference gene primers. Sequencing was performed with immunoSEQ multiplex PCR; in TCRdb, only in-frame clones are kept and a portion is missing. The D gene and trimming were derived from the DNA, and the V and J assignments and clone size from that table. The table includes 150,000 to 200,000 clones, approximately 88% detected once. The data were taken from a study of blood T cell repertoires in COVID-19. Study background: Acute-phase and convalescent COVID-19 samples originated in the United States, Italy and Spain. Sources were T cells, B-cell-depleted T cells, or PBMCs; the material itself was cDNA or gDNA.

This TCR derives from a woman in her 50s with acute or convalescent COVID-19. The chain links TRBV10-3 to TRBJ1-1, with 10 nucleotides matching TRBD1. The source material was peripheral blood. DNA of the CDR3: TGTGCCATCAGTGAGCAGGGACAGGGGATTGAAGCTTTCTTT. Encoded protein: CAISEQGQGIEAFF.